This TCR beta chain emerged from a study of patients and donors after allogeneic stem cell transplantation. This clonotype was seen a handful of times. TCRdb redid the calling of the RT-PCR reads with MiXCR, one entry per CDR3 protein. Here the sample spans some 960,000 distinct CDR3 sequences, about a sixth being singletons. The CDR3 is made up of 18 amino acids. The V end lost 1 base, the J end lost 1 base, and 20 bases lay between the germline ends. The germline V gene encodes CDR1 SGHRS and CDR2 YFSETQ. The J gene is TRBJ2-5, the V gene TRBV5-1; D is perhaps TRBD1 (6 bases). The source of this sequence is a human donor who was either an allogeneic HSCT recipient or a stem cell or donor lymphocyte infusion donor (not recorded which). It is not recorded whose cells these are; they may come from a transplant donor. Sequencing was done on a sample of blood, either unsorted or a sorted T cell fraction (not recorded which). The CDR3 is CASSLMTGTLPAQETQYF. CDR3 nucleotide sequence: TGCGCCAGCAGCTTGATGACAGGCACCCTCCCGGCCCAAGAGACCCAGTACTTC.